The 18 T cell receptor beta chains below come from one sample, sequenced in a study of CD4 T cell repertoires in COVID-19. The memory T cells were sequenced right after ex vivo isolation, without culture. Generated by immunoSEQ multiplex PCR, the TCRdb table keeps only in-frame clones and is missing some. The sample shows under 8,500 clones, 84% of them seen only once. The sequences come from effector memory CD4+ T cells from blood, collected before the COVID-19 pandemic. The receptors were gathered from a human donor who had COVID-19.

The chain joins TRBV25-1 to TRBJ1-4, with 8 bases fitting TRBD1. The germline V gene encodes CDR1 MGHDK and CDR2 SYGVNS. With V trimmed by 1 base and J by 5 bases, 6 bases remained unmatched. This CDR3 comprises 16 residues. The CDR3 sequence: CASSEFSGTGNEKLFF. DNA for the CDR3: TGTGCCAGCAGTGAATTCTCCGGGACAGGAAATGAAAAACTGTTTTTT. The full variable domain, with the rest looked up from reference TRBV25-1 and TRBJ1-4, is EADIYQTPRYLVIGTGKKITLECSQTMGHDKMYWYQQDPGMELHLIHYSYGVNSTEKGDLSSESTVSRIRTEHFPLTLESARPSHTSQYLCASSEFSGTGNEKLFFGSGTQLSVL.

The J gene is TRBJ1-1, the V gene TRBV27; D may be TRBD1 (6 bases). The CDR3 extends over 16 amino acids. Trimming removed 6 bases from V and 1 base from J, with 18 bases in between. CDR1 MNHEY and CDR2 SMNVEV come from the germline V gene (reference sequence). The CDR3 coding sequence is TGTGCCAGCAGCCACCTCGTGGGGGCGCGGAACACTGAAGCTTTCTTT. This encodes CASSHLVGARNTEAFF.

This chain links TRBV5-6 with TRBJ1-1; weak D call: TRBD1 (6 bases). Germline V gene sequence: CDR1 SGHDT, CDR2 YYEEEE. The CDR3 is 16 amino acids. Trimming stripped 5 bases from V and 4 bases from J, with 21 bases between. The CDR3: CASSDPNLAGATEAFF. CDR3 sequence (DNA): TGTGCCAGCAGTGACCCAAACTTAGCAGGGGCCACTGAAGCTTTCTTT.

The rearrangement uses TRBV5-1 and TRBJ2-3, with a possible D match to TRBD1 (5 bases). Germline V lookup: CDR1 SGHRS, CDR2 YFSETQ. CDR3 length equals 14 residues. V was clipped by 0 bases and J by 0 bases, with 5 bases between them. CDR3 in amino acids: CASSLGQSTDTQYF. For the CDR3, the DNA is TGCGCCAGCAGCTTGGGACAGAGCACAGATACGCAGTATTTT.

DNA for the CDR3: TGTGCCAGCAGCAATCGACAGGGGGCGAGCTCCTACGAGCAGTACTTC. It is translated as CASSNRQGASSYEQYF. V is TRBV27 and J is TRBJ2-7, with 10 bases identical to TRBD1. This CDR3 is 16 amino acids long. V lost 6 bases and J lost 0; bases outside the gene matches: 8. The germline V gene has CDR1 MNHEY and CDR2 SMNVEV (reference sequence).

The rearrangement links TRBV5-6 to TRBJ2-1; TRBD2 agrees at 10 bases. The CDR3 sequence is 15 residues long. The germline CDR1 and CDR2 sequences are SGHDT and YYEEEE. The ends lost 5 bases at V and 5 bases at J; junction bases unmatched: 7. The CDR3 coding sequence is TGTGCCAGCAGGAAGCGGGGGGGCGTCAACAATGAGCAGTTCTTC. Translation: CASRKRGGVNNEQFF.

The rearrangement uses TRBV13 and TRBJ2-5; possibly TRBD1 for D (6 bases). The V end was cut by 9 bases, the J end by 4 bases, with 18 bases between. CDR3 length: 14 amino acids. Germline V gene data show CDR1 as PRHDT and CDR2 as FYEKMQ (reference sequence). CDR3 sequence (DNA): TGTGCCAGTTCACAGGGAACATCCCTAGAGACCCAGTACTTC. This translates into CASSQGTSLETQYF.

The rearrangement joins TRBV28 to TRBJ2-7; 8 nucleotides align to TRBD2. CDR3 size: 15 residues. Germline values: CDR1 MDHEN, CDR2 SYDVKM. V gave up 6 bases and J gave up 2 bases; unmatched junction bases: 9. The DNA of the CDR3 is TGTGCCAGCAGGCCTACTAGCGGTCCCCCCTACGAGCAGTACTTC. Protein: CASRPTSGPPYEQYF.

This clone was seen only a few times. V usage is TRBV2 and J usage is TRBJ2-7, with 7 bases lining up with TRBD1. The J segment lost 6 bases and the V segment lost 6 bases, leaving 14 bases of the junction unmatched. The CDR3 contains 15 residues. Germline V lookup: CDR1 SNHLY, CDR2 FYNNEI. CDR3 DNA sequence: TGTGCCAGCAGCGACCGCCTGGGACAGCCGGTCGAGCAGTACTTC. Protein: CASSDRLGQPVEQYF.

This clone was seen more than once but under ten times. In nucleotides, the CDR3 is TGTGCCATCAGTGAAGTTACTAGCGGGGAGGATACGCAGTATTTT. It translates to CAISEVTSGEDTQYF. The rearrangement uses TRBV10-3 and TRBJ2-3, with 10 bases aligning to TRBD2. CDR1 and CDR2 (germline): ENHRY, SYGVKD. The CDR3 is 15 residues long. V lost 3 bases, J lost 6 bases, and 6 bases stayed unmatched.

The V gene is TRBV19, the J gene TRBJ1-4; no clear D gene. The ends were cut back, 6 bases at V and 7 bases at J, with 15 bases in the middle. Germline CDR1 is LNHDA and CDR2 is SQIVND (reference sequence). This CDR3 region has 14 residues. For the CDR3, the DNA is TGTGCCAGTAGCGGCGGAACCCATTTTGAAAAACTGTTTTTT. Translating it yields CASSGGTHFEKLFF. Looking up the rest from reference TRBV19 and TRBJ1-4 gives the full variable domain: DGGITQSPKYLFRKEGQNVTLSCEQNLNHDAMYWYRQDPGQGLRLIYYSQIVNDFQKGDIAEGYSVSREKKESFPLTVTSAQKNPTAFYLCASSGGTHFEKLFFGSGTQLSVL.

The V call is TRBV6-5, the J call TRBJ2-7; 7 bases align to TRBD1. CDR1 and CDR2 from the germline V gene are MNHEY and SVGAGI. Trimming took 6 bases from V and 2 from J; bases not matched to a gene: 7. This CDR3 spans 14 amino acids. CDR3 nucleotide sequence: TGTGCCAGCAGCTCCGGGACAGCGGCCTACGAGCAGTACTTC. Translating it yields CASSSGTAAYEQYF.

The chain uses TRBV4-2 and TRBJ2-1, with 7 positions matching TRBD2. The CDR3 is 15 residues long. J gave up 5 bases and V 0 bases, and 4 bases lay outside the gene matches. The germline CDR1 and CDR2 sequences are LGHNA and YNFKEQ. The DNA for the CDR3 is TGTGCCAGCAGCCAAGATCAGGGAGGGCACAATGAGCAGTTCTTC. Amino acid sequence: CASSQDQGGHNEQFF.

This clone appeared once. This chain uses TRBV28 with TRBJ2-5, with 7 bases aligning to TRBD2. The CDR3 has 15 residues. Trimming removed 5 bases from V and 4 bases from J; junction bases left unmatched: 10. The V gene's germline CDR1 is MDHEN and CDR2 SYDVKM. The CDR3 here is CASSGMGGRRETQYF. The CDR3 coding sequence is TGTGCCAGCAGTGGAATGGGCGGGAGACGAGAGACCCAGTACTTC.

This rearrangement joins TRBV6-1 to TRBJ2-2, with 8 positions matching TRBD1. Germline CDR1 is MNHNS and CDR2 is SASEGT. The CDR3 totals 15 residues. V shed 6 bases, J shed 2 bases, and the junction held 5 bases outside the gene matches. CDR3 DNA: TGTGCCAGCAGCCGGACAGGGATTAACACCGGGGAGCTGTTTTTT. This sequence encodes CASSRTGINTGELFF.

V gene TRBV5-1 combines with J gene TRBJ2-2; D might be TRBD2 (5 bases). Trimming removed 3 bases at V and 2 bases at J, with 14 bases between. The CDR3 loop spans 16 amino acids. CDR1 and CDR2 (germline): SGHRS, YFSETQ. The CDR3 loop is CASSSGWASNTGELFF. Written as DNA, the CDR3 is TGCGCCAGCAGCTCGGGTTGGGCTAGCAACACCGGGGAGCTGTTTTTT.

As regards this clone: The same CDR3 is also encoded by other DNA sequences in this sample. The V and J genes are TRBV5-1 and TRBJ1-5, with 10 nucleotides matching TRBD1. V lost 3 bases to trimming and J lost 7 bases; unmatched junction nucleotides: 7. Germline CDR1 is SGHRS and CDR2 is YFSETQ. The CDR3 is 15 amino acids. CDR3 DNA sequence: TGCGCCAGCAGCTGGGGGACAGGGGTAGGCCAGCCCCAGCATTTT. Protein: CASSWGTGVGQPQHF.

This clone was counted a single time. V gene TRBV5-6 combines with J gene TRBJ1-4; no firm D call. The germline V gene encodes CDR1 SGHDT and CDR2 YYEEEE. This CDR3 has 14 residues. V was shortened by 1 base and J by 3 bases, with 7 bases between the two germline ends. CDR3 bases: TGTGCCAGCAGCTTGCAGTCAGCTAATGAAAAACTGTTTTTT. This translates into CASSLQSANEKLFF.